This entry concerns a single T cell receptor (beta chain). The table came from immunoSEQ multiplex PCR; TCRdb's copy has only in-frame clones and leaves some out. The sample lists fewer than 90,000 clones; about 79% were seen once. Per the germline V gene, CDR1 is SGDLS and CDR2 is YYNGEE. V lost 4 bases and J lost 6, with 17 bases in between. The CDR3 is 15 amino acids. This sample was taken from a study of blood T cell repertoires in COVID-19. Study overall: Sample material is recorded as cDNA or gDNA derived from T cells, B-cell-depleted T cells, or PBMCs.

The rearrangement links TRBV9 to TRBJ1-5; D is perhaps TRBD1 (6 bases). The TCR was taken from a woman aged 50 to 60 with acute or convalescent COVID-19. The sample comprised peripheral blood. Here the CDR3 reads CASSLGQSHSQPQHF. The CDR3 region has the DNA TGTGCCAGCAGCCTAGGACAGAGTCACAGTCAGCCCCAGCATTTT.